The next 27 T cell receptor delta chains were all read from a single sample in a study of gamma-delta chains in newborns, infants, children (dated by TCRdb to about 2019). Data came from an Illumina MiSeq. In TCRdb, clones were called once more from the public reads by CATT, and rows of identical DNA were later combined. This sample holds about 4,500 delta-chain clones; about 5% were observed only once. In total, the top ten clones hold 9.5% to 13% of the sample. Sequencing used blood. The receptors derive from a child who was a newborn, infant or young child, either healthy, febrile or measles-vaccinated (not recorded which).

This clone is termed medium-sized. The gene calls are TRDV2 and TRDJ2; D unclear. Trimming took 3 bases from V and 7 from J, leaving 20 bases between them. Germline CDR1 is GEAIGNYY and CDR2 is EKD. The CDR3 is made up of 16 amino acids. CDR3 sequence reads: CACDRVGGGLEAQLFF. In DNA, the CDR3 is TGTGCCTGTGACCGGGTGGGTGGAGGTTTAGAAGCACAACTCTTCTTT.

This clone was seen a handful of times. Within the sample, other DNA sequences also encode this same CDR3. The CDR3 sequence is CACDTLLGDTWDTRQMFF. CDR3 in DNA: TGTGCCTGTGACACATTACTGGGGGATACCTGGGACACCCGACAGATGTTTTTC. The gene calls are TRDV2 and TRDJ3, with TRDD3 matching over 11 bases. CDR3 length: 18 amino acids. The J segment lost 2 bases and the V segment lost 1 base, leaving 3 bases of the junction unmatched. The V gene's germline CDR1 is GEAIGNYY and CDR2 EKD.

The V call is TRDV2, the J call TRDJ1, with 13 bases identical to TRDD3. Losses at the gene ends were 0 bases for V and 4 bases for J; bases not matched to a gene: 7. CDR1 and CDR2 (germline): GEAIGNYY, EKD. The CDR3 covers 17 residues. The CDR3 loop reads CACDTLLGDTLGDKLIF. In DNA form, the CDR3 reads TGTGCCTGTGACACCCTACTGGGGGATACGCTTGGCGATAAACTCATCTTT.

This clone was recorded a few times. The rearrangement joins TRDV2 to TRDJ3; D is possibly TRDD2 (6 bases). Here the J gene came from matching the DNA to germline, since TCRdb omits it. The CDR3 has 20 amino acids. Germline loops: CDR1 GEAIGNYY, CDR2 EKD. The V and J ends lost 0 bases and 1 base respectively, with 18 bases between them. CDR3 amino acids: CACDTAAGGSYSWDTRQMFF. The CDR3 coding sequence is TGTGCCTGTGACACCGCGGCCGGGGGTTCCTATTCCTGGGACACCCGACAGATGTTTTTC.

As concerns this clone: One base away lies a much larger clone, so this may be a sequencing read error. The sample has other DNA sequences that encode this CDR3 too. The chain combines TRDV2 with TRDJ3; 7 positions match TRDD3. The CDR3 extends over 19 amino acids. Germline CDR1 reads GEAIGNYY; CDR2 reads EKD. The CDR3 coding sequence is TGTGCCTGTGACACTGGGGGACTTTTCCACTCCTGGGACACCCGACAAATGTTTTTC. Its translation is CACDTGGLFHSWDTRQMFF.

This clone has just a few counts. Given a much more abundant clone one base away, this may be a read error. This chain uses TRDV2 with TRDJ2, with 9 bases aligning to TRDD3. Germline lookup yields CDR1 GEAIGNYY and CDR2 EKD. The CDR3 runs 15 residues. The CDR3 sequence is CARDVLGDLTAQLFF. The DNA for the CDR3 is TGTGCCCGTGACGTACTGGGGGATTTGACAGCACAACTCTTCTTT.

The chain is built from TRDV2 and TRDJ1; perhaps TRDD3 as D (5 bases). Germline CDR1 is GEAIGNYY and CDR2 is EKD. The CDR3 length is 15 residues. Trimming left V 1 base short and J 0 bases short, with 11 bases between. CDR3 coding DNA: TGTGCCTGTGACACGATGGGGAAGTACACCGATAAACTCATCTTT. Its translation is CACDTMGKYTDKLIF.

This clone was detected a few times. The rearrangement links TRDV2 to TRDJ3; 7 bases map to TRDD3. CDR1 is GEAIGNYY and CDR2 is EKD in the germline V gene. The V and J ends lost 1 base and 1 base, in that order; junction bases with no gene match: 6. The CDR3 contains 18 residues. CDR3 residues: CACDTGYRASWDTRQMFF. In nucleotides, the CDR3 is TGTGCCTGTGACACGGGATACCGGGCATCCTGGGACACCCGACAGATGTTTTTC.

The gene calls are TRDV1 and TRDJ1; 12 nucleotides align to TRDD3. The CDR3 runs to 25 residues. CDR1 and CDR2 from the germline V gene are TSWWSYY and QGS. The V gene end was trimmed by 5 bases and the J gene end by 3 bases; junction bases not matched to a gene: 34. CDR3 DNA sequence: TGTGCTCTTGGGCCTAAAGGTATACCCGGTCCTCAAGGAGCTGGGGGATACGAGCTTTCCGATAAACTCATCTTT. It specifies CALGPKGIPGPQGAGGYELSDKLIF.

A remark on this clone: The identical CDR3 is also encoded by other nucleotide sequences in the sample. The gene calls are TRDV2 and TRDJ3, with no clear D. Germline V gene sequence: CDR1 GEAIGNYY, CDR2 EKD. This CDR3 spans 18 amino acids. Trimming took 0 bases from V and 0 from J, leaving 11 bases between them. The CDR3 sequence: CACDTGTASSWDTRQMFF. Here the CDR3 DNA reads TGTGCCTGTGACACCGGTACGGCTAGCTCCTGGGACACCCGACAGATGTTTTTC.

This clone was observed a few times. This same CDR3 is encoded by further DNA sequences in the sample. V usage is TRDV2 and J usage is TRDJ3; 7 bases are a match to TRDD3. CDR1 is GEAIGNYY and CDR2 is EKD in the germline V gene. The CDR3 runs to 15 residues. The ends lost 0 bases at V and 9 bases at J; junction bases unmatched: 4. The DNA of the CDR3 is TGTGCCTGTGACACCGTTGGGGGACCCACCCGACAGATGTTTTTC. It codes for CACDTVGGPTRQMFF.

The CDR3 DNA reads as TGTGCTCTTGGGGAACCCCACAGTGCCTCTCAGGGGGTACTTACGCCCTCCTACACCGATAAACTCATCTTT. Protein: CALGEPHSASQGVLTPSYTDKLIF. This chain joins TRDV1 and TRDJ1, with D perhaps matching TRDD3 (5 bases). The CDR3 extends over 24 amino acids. The germline gives CDR1 TSWWSYY, CDR2 QGS. V was trimmed by 1 base and J by 0 bases, leaving 36 bases between them.

This chain uses TRDV2 with TRDJ3; 9 bases align to TRDD3. Trimming removed 3 bases from V and 0 bases from J; junction bases left unmatched: 8. Germline values: CDR1 GEAIGNYY, CDR2 EKD. CDR3 length: 19 residues. CDR3 protein: CACDSVLGDPSWDTRQMFF. The CDR3 DNA reads as TGTGCCTGTGACTCCGTACTGGGGGACCCCTCCTGGGACACCCGACAGATGTTTTTC.

In regard to this clone: Possible read error: a much larger clone is one base away. The chain carries TRDV2 and TRDJ3, with D possibly matching TRDD3 (6 bases). The CDR3 consists of 17 residues. Germline CDR1 and CDR2: GEAIGNYY and EKD. The DNA for the CDR3 is TGTGCCTGTGACACCGCTGGGAGCTCCTGGGGCACCCGACAGATGTTTTTC. Protein: CACDTAGSSWGTRQMFF.

This clone occurred a few times. A junction boundary mismatches the germline segment, possibly from a read error. V usage is TRDV2 and J usage is TRDJ2; no reliable D call. The length of the CDR3 is 15 residues. Germline CDR1 GEAIGNYY, CDR2 EKD. CDR3 bases: TGTGCCTGTGGCACCGTGGGAGCTTTGACAGCACAACTCTTCTTT. The encoded protein is CACGTVGALTAQLFF.

A remark on this clone: At one of its ends the junction is not consistent with the germline gene, which may arise from a read error. Other nucleotide sequences from this sample produce the same CDR3. The chain is built from TRDV2 and TRDJ3; 10 bases are shared with TRDD3. Germline CDR1 reads GEAIGNYY; CDR2 reads EKD. CDR3 length: 18 residues. The chain's CDR3 is CACDTGGFMSWDTRQMFF. CDR3 bases: TGTGCCTGCGACACTGGGGGATTTATGTCCTGGGACACCCGACAGATGTTTTTC.

The J gene is TRDJ1, the V gene TRDV2; TRDD3 agrees at 10 bases. The CDR3 extends over 14 amino acids. J lost 6 bases, V lost 3 bases, and 6 bases had no gene match. Germline V gene data show CDR1 as GEAIGNYY and CDR2 as EKD. Written as DNA, the CDR3 is TGTGCCTGTGACGACCTTACTGGGGGATATAAACTCATCTTT. Protein product: CACDDLTGGYKLIF.

This chain uses TRDV2 with TRDJ3, with TRDD3 matching 11 bases. Per germline, CDR1 GEAIGNYY and CDR2 EKD. The CDR3 loop spans 19 amino acids. V dropped 2 bases and J dropped 3; count of bases not matched to a gene: 8. In DNA form, the CDR3 reads TGTGCCTGTGACAAAGTACTGGGGGATAAAGACTGGGACACCCGACAGATGTTTTTC. Protein product: CACDKVLGDKDWDTRQMFF.

Turning to this clone: The junction shows a germline mismatch at one end, possibly a read error. The V and J genes are TRDV2 and TRDJ1; 13 bases match TRDD3. The germline CDR1 and CDR2 sequences are GEAIGNYY and EKD. CDR3 length: 20 residues. The CDR3 loop reads CACEPLRTGGYAGYTDKPIF. CDR3 DNA: TGTGCCTGTGAACCCCTCCGTACTGGGGGATACGCGGGGTACACCGATAAACCCATCTTT.

About this clone itself: A much larger clone sits a single nucleotide away, making a read error possible. Distinct nucleotide sequences in the sample also encode this CDR3. The chain is built from TRDV2 and TRDJ3; 9 bases align to TRDD3. CDR1 is GEAIGNYY and CDR2 is EKD in the germline V gene. CDR3 length: 17 residues. The V gene end was trimmed by 3 bases and the J gene end by 2 bases; junction bases not matched to a gene: 4. The CDR3 loop reads CACDVLGDTWDTRQMFF. The CDR3 DNA reads as TGTGCCTGTGACGTACTGGGGGACACCTGGGACACCCGACAGATGTTTTTC.

This clone is termed medium-sized (0.01 to 0.1%). One junction end disagrees with the germline gene, perhaps due to a read error. The chain joins TRDV2 to TRDJ2; TRDD3 matches 10 bases. TCRdb gives no J gene; it was assigned here by matching the DNA to germline. Per the germline V gene, CDR1 is GEAIGNYY and CDR2 is EKD. This CDR3 has 14 amino acids. The CDR3 nucleotides are TGTGCCGGTGACAGACTGGGGGATACAGCACAACTCTTCTTT. It encodes CAGDRLGDTAQLFF.

The chain joins TRDV3 to TRDJ1; D might be TRDD3 (10 bases). Trimming took 5 bases from V and 0 from J, leaving 37 bases between them. CDR3 length: 21 amino acids. Germline V CDR1 and CDR2: TVYSNPD, GDNSRS (reference sequence). CDR3 in amino acids: CAISLPTSLMGDTTYTDKLIF. CDR3 DNA: TGTGCCATCTCCCTTCCTACGTCTCTGATGGGGGATACAACGTACACCGATAAACTCATCTTT.

This clone was seen more than once but under ten times. The V call is TRDV2, the J call TRDJ3; 13 bases agree with TRDD3. The CDR3 is 20 residues long. The junction had 6 bases not matched to a gene; V was cut back by 2 bases and J by 0 bases. CDR1 is GEAIGNYY, CDR2 EKD, per germline. The CDR3 reads CACDKVLGDTLSWDTRQMFF. In nucleotides, the CDR3 is TGTGCCTGTGACAAAGTACTGGGGGATACGCTCTCCTGGGACACCCGACAGATGTTTTTC.

By share, this clone ranks as medium-sized. In DNA, the CDR3 is TGTGCCTGTGACAAAGTACCCTGGGACACCCGACAGATGTTTTTC. It codes for CACDKVPWDTRQMFF. This chain links TRDV2 with TRDJ3; D remains unclear. The CDR3 totals 15 residues. The ends were cut back, 2 bases at V and 2 bases at J, with 6 bases in the middle. Germline values: CDR1 GEAIGNYY, CDR2 EKD.

A note on this clone: A much bigger clone sits one base away, suggesting this may be a read error. This chain connects TRDV2 to TRDJ3; 10 nucleotides agree with TRDD3. TCRdb is silent on the J gene; assignment here came from matching the DNA to germline. The CDR3 has 20 residues. The germline V gene has CDR1 GEAIGNYY and CDR2 EKD. The CDR3 nucleotides read TGTGCCTGTGACAATTTACTGGGGGATTCGAGCTCCTGGGACGCCCGACAGATGTTTTTC. It translates to CACDNLLGDSSSWDARQMFF.

By sample fraction, this clone is medium-sized. The identical CDR3 is also encoded by other nucleotide sequences in the sample. The CDR3 loop is CACDKLGDTAQLFF. CDR3 DNA sequence: TGTGCCTGTGACAAGTTGGGGGATACAGCACAACTCTTCTTT. V usage is TRDV2 and J usage is TRDJ2; 8 nucleotides agree with TRDD3. The trim removed 2 bases at V and 5 bases at J, leaving 3 bases unmatched. Germline V gene data show CDR1 as GEAIGNYY and CDR2 as EKD. The CDR3 runs 14 residues.

This clone has a handful of counts. The V call is TRDV2, the J call TRDJ3; 10 positions match TRDD3. This CDR3 spans 17 amino acids. Per the germline V gene, CDR1 is GEAIGNYY and CDR2 is EKD. V lost 0 bases, J lost 5 bases, and 3 bases stayed unmatched. Here the CDR3 reads CACDTWGIQGDTRQMFF. For the CDR3, the DNA is TGTGCCTGTGACACCTGGGGGATACAAGGGGACACCCGACAGATGTTTTTC.